The following is a T cell receptor gamma chain sequence with its context. Antigen: not known. The data belong to a study of Vδ1+ human thymocytes. Sequences come from RNA converted to cDNA by reverse transcription. Pooled V-gene forward primers with one constant-region reverse primer generated the CDR3 amplicons by multiplex PCR. TCRdb reapplied CATT to the multiplex PCR reads. Here the sample spans about 22,000 gamma-chain clones, approximately 14% being singletons. Germline values: CDR1 VINAFY, CDR2 YDVSNSKD. The CDR3 is 16 amino acids. Trimming removed 3 bases from V and 8 bases from J; junction bases left unmatched: 19. Whole-study findings and limits: Thymic TRG and TRD repertoires appeared highly polyclonal, with Gaussian CDR3 length distributions.

After alphabeta T cell depletion, CD3+ Vdelta1+ Vdelta2- thymocytes were sorted. This clonotype originated in a child in the first two years of life who had congenital heart surgery. The chain carries TRGV5 and TRGJ1 or TRGJ2. Sequenced input: Vdelta1+ gamma-delta thymocytes from the thymus. Documented subset: FACS-sorted CD3+ TCRalphabeta- TCRVdelta1+ TCRVdelta2- thymocytes. As DNA, the CDR3 is TGTGCCACCTGGGACGGGCCCCCCCACACGGGGGATAAGAAACTCTTT. Translation gives CATWDGPPHTGDKKLF.